This T cell receptor beta chain stems from a study of CD8 T cells in ankylosing spondylitis (dated by TCRdb to about 2017). Broadly, across the study: T cell receptor beta repertoires were profiled in healthy donors and ankylosing spondylitis patients so that disease-linked TCR variants could be found. The full study cohort comprised around 25 ankylosing spondylitis patients and about 110 healthy donors. Peripheral blood was sampled, and synovial fluid was also collected from ankylosing spondylitis patients. Broader findings and caveats from the paper: Blood from ankylosing spondylitis patients appeared to be characterized by a TCR beta motif made up of under ten highly homologous amino acid variants. A CD8+ phenotype was shown by the disease-linked clones, which were found at relatively low frequencies in peripheral blood. Significant enrichment of the disease-linked clones was reported in matched synovial fluid samples from ankylosing spondylitis patients. Some motif variants were previously reported in synovial fluid and blood of reactive arthritis patients, suggesting common disease-initiation mechanisms.

Sequencing took place on an Illumina HiSeq 2500. TCR beta libraries were prepared by quantitative 5'-RACE with molecular barcodes. In the authors' own workflow: A new computational method, built on a probabilistic model of VDJ rearrangement, was used to identify disease-linked TCR variants. TCRdb reran the public reads through fastp at Q25 and MiXCR, keeping productive beta chains. Each CDR3 protein gets just one entry, which takes the most common genes and DNA from the rows behind it. TCRdb's processing, not the authors', yielded these V and J calls. The sample table records fewer than 400,000 distinct CDR3 sequences; roughly 8% of these occur just once. The ten top clones hold roughly 15% of the sample. This clonotype was picked up a small number of times. Its antigen specificity is not known. No qualities accompany the bases; no much larger clone lies one base away. V is cut back by 3 bases and J by 2 bases, with 9 bases in the junction unmatched. CDR1 and CDR2, per the germline V gene, are MDHEN and SYDVKM. The CDR3 spans 16 residues, from the cysteine through the phenylalanine. The kept DNA is CDR3 alone, 48 bases in frame from the first base.

The receptor was derived from a male donor with ankylosing spondylitis. Recombination linked TRBV28 to TRBJ2-7; TRBD1 agrees with 8 junctional bases. Sequenced sample: blood, either unsorted or a sorted T cell fraction (not recorded which). The CDR3 region has the sequence CASSFPRTGNTYEQYF. In nucleotide form, the sequence is TGTGCCAGCAGTTTTCCCAGGACAGGGAACACCTACGAGCAGTACTTC.